This record covers a single T cell receptor beta chain. This receptor's antigen is unknown. No base-level quality is on record; no much larger clone is a single base apart. The sample is drawn from a study of blood T cell repertoires in COVID-19 (dated by TCRdb to 2020 to 2021). Background for the entire study: Collaborator samples came from the United States, Italy and Spain and covered acute and convalescent phases of COVID-19. The dataset comprised deeply sampled blood TCRbeta repertoires from subjects exposed to, actively infected with, or recovered from COVID-19. Where available, HLA class I and class II types were obtained from metadata supplied by the sample provider rather than from assay-based typing. Samples were obtained from the ongoing ImmuneRACE study (first 160 participants) and from over 1,000 subjects provided by 6 global collaborators. The material from the prospective study consisted of cDNA or gDNA derived from T cells, B-cell-depleted T cells, or PBMCs. Nearly every sample came with metadata listing a de-identified subject ID, COVID-19 status, age in years and sex. The repertoires were made available in a free public database intended to serve as a resource for research on the immune response to SARS-CoV-2. The investigation overall reported the following: Clinical and demographic metadata were provided uncurated, with the amount varying by source and participant.

From its cysteine to its phenylalanine, the CDR3 spans 12 amino acids. Of all the DNA, just the CDR3 is kept, 36 bases in frame from base 1. The germline V gene provides CDR1 SGHRS and CDR2 YFSETQ. Cut back by 5 bases and 8 bases, the V and J ends lie 13 bases apart. TCRbeta CDR3 regions were amplified from genomic DNA using the immunoSEQ Assay, a bias-controlled multiplex PCR. Under the source paper's analysis protocol: The number of nucleated cells in each sample was estimated by amplification of reference gene primers within the assay. To quantify the absolute abundance of each unique TCRbeta CDR3 rearrangement, sequence reads were collapsed and filtered. For each sample, productive Simpson clonality was calculated by taking the square root of Simpson's diversity index across productive rearrangements. Sourced from immuneACCESS, this table was stored by TCRdb with only in-frame sequences that have V and J called. A share of the clones is absent; for the studies checked, an unresolved V gene accounts for under half, and the remainder has no known explanation. That table is the source of V, J and clone size, and D and trimming were worked out from the DNA. Across this sample there are over 300,000 clones, with around 83% seen only once. The ten largest clones take up 1.2% of the sample.

Each collaborating institution followed its own protocols to collect whole blood in K2EDTA tubes. For TCRbeta analysis, collaborators shipped samples in one of three forms: frozen whole blood, isolated PBMCs, or DNA extracted from either of those sample types. This TCR derives from a woman between 45 and 60 years old with acute or convalescent COVID-19. The rearranged segments are TRBV5-1 and TRBJ1-2, and TRBD1 may be the D gene, going by 6 matching bases. Sequenced input: peripheral blood. The CDR3 reads as follows: CASSNGTSGYTF. The DNA sequence is given as TGCGCCAGCAGTAACGGGACATCCGGCTACACCTTC. The reference TRBV5-1 and TRBJ1-2 proteins fill in what lies around the CDR3, so the full variable domain reads KAGVTQTPRYLIKTRGQQVTLSCSPISGHRSVSWYQQTPGQGLQFLFEYFSETQRNKGNFPGRFSGRQFSNSRSEMNVSTLELGDSALYLCASSNGTSGYTFGSGTRLTVV.